The present entry profiles one T cell receptor beta chain with its context. V lost 5 bases and J 7 bases, leaving 14 bases between the germline ends. This CDR3 has 14 residues. The germline CDR1 and CDR2 sequences are MNHNS and SASEGT. The data originate from a study of PD-L1 blockade in urothelial cancer. Repertoires were generated with immunoSEQ multiplex PCR, while TCRdb's copy carries only in-frame clones and drops some. The data show more than 45,000 clones, around 80% seen once. Time point denoted: peripheral blood 6 weeks after treatment start. The sequence came from a man between 70 and 80 years old with urothelial cancer. The sample in question was PBMCs, obtained around atezolizumab (anti-PD-L1) treatment. The chain uses TRBV6-1 and TRBJ2-2, with TRBD1 as a possible D gene (5 bases). The DNA of the CDR3 is TGTGCCAGCAGTTTCGGCGCTAGGGGCGGGGAGCTGTTTTTT. Translated: CASSFGARGGELFF.